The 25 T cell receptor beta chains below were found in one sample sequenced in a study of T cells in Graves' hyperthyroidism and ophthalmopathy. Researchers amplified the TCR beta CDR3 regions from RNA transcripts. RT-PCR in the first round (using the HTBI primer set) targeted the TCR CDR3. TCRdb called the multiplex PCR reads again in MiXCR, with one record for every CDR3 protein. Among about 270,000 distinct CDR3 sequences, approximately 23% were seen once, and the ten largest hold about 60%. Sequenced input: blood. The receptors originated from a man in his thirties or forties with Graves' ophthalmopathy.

The CDR3 DNA reads as TGTGCCAGCAGTTTTCCTCAGGGGGAAAACACTGAAGCTTTCTTT. Its protein is CASSFPQGENTEAFF. This rearrangement joins TRBV12-3 or TRBV12-4 to TRBJ1-1, with 7 bases aligning to TRBD1. Trimming cost V 3 bases and J 2 bases; bases outside gene matches: 6. The CDR3 length is 15 residues.

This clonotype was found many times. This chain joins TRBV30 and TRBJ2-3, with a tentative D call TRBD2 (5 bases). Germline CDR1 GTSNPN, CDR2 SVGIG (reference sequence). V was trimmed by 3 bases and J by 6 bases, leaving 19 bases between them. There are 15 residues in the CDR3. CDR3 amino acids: CAWRELGRLTDTQYF. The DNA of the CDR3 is TGTGCCTGGAGGGAACTAGGACGGTTGACTGATACGCAGTATTTT.

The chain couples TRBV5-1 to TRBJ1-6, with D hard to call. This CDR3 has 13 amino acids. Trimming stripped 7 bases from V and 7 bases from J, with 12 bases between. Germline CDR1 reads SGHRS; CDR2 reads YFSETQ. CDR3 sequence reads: CASASGLNSPLHF. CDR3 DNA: TGCGCCAGCGCCTCCGGTCTCAATTCACCCCTCCACTTT.

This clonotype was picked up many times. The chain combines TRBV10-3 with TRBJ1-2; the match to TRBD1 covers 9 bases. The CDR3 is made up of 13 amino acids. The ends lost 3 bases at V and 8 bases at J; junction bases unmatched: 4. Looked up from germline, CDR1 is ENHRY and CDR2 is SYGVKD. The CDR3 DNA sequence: TGTGCCATCAGTGATTACAGGGGGCAAGGCTACACCTTC. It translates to CAISDYRGQGYTF.

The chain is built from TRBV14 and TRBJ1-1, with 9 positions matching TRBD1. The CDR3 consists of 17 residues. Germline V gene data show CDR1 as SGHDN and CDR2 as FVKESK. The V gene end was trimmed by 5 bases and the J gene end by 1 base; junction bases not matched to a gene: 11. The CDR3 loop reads CASSARDRDRRNTEAFF. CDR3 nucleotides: TGTGCCAGCAGCGCAAGGGACAGGGATAGGAGGAACACTGAAGCTTTCTTT.

CDR3 in amino acids: CASSEAGTFTGYTF. In DNA form, the CDR3 reads TGTGCCAGCAGTGAAGCGGGGACCTTCACTGGCTACACCTTC. This chain connects TRBV6-1 to TRBJ1-2, with D possibly being TRBD1 (5 bases). Germline CDR1 and CDR2: MNHNS and SASEGT. This CDR3 is 14 amino acids long. V was cut by 0 bases and J by 7 bases, with 12 bases left in between.

The CDR3 bases are TGCGCCAGCAGCTTGGCGCACGGGCTAGCGGGAGTCCGGGGTGGGCAAGAGACCCAGTACTTC. Its protein product is CASSLAHGLAGVRGGQETQYF. The genes are TRBV5-1 and TRBJ2-5, with 10 bases matching TRBD2. J was trimmed by 2 bases and V by 0 bases; bases with no gene match: 19. Germline lookup yields CDR1 SGHRS and CDR2 YFSETQ. The CDR3 spans 21 residues.

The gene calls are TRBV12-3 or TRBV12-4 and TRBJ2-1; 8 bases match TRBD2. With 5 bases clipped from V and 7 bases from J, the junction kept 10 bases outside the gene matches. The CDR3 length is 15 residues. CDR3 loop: CASSPSGTSLNEQFF. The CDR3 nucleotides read TGTGCCAGCAGTCCTTCCGGGACTAGTTTAAATGAGCAGTTCTTC.

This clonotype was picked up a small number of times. CDR3 loop: CAWSRGSSDHSPLHF. In DNA form, the CDR3 reads TGTGCCTGGAGTCGGGGGTCTTCGGATCATTCACCCCTCCACTTT. The rearrangement joins TRBV30 to TRBJ1-6, with D tentatively TRBD1 (5 bases). The V end lost 2 bases, the J end lost 8 bases, and 16 bases lay between the germline ends. The CDR3 runs 15 residues. Germline V gene data show CDR1 as GTSNPN and CDR2 as SVGIG (reference sequence).

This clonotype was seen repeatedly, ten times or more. CDR3 region: CASSLARQGSEKLFF. Here the CDR3 DNA reads TGCGCCAGCAGCTTGGCCCGGCAGGGCTCCGAAAAACTGTTTTTT. V and J are TRBV5-1 and TRBJ1-4; maybe TRBD1 (5 bases). This CDR3 is 15 amino acids long. CDR1 and CDR2 (germline): SGHRS, YFSETQ. V was clipped by 0 bases and J by 8 bases, with 14 bases between them.

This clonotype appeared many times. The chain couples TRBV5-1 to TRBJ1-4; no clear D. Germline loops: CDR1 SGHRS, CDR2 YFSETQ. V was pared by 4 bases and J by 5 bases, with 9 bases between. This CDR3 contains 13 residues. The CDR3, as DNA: TGCGCCAGCAGCCCGGGAGCAAATGAAAAACTGTTTTTT. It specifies CASSPGANEKLFF.

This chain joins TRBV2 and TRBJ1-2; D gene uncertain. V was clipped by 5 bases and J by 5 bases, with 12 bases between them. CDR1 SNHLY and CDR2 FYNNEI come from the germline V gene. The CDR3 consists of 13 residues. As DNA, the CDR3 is TGTGCCAGCAGTCCGGACGGCCGGTATGGCTACACCTTC. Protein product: CASSPDGRYGYTF.

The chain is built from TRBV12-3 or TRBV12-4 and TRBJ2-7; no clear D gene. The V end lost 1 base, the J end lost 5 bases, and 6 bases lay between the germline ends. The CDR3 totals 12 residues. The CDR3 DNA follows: TGTGCCAGCAGTTTAGGGCGGCACGAGCAGTACTTC. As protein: CASSLGRHEQYF.

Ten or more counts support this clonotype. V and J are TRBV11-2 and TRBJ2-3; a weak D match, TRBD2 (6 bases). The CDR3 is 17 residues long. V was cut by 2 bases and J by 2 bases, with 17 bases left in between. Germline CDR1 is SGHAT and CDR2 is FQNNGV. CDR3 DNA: TGTGCCAGCAGCTTACGTCGCGGGACGGCTATCACAGATACGCAGTATTTT. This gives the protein CASSLRRGTAITDTQYF. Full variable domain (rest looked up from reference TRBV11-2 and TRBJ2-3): EAGVAQSPRYKIIEKRQSVAFWCNPISGHATLYWYQQILGQGPKLLIQFQNNGVVDDSQLPKDRFSAERLKGVDSTLKIQPAKLEDSAVYLCASSLRRGTAITDTQYFGPGTRLTVL.

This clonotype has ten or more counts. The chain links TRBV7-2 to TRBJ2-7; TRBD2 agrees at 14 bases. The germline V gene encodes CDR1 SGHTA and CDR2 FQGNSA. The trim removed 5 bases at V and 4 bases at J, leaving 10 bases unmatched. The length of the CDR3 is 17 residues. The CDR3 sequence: CASSPYLTSGRDYEQYF. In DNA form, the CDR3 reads TGTGCCAGCAGCCCTTATCTGACTAGCGGGAGGGATTACGAGCAGTACTTC.

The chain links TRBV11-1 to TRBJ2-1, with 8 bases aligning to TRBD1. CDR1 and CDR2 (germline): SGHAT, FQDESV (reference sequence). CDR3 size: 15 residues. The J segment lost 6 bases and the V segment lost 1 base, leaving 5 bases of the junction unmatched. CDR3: CASSLGTGPPNEQFF. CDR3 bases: TGTGCCAGCAGCTTAGGGACAGGGCCACCCAATGAGCAGTTCTTC.

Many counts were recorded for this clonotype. In nucleotides, the CDR3 is TGTGCCAGCAGCTTAGGTTGGACAGACGGCTACACCTTC. It is translated as CASSLGWTDGYTF. The chain recombines TRBV7-2 with TRBJ1-2; maybe TRBD1 (6 bases). This CDR3 is built from 13 residues. The V gene lost 1 base and the J gene lost 8 bases, with 11 bases spanning the gap. The germline V gene has CDR1 SGHTA and CDR2 FQGNSA.

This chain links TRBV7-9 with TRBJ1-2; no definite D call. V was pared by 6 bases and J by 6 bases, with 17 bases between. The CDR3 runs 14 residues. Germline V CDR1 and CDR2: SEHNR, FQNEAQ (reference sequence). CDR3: CASRIREGADGYTF. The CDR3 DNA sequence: TGTGCCAGCAGAATTAGAGAGGGCGCGGATGGCTACACCTTC.

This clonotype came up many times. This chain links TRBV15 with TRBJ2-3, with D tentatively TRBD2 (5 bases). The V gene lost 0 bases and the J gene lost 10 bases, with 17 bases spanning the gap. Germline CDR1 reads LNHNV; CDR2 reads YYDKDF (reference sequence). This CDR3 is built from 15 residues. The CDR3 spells CATSRDFGPLEAQYF. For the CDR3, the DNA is TGTGCCACCAGCAGAGATTTCGGTCCCTTGGAGGCGCAGTATTTT.

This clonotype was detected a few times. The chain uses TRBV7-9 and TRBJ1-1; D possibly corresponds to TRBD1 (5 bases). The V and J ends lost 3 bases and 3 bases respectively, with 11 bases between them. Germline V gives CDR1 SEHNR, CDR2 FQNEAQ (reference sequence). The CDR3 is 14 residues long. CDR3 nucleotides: TGTGCCAGCAGCTTGACCCTGGGGGACACTGAAGCTTTCTTT. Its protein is CASSLTLGDTEAFF.

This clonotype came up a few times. DNA of the CDR3: TGCAGCGTTGGAGACAGGGGGCTTTGGGGCTACACCTTC. Its translation is CSVGDRGLWGYTF. The chain couples TRBV29-1 to TRBJ1-2, with 10 nucleotides matching TRBD1. The V and J ends lost 4 bases and 8 bases, in that order; junction bases with no gene match: 7. Germline V gene data show CDR1 as SQVTM and CDR2 as ANQGSEA. This CDR3 has 13 amino acids.

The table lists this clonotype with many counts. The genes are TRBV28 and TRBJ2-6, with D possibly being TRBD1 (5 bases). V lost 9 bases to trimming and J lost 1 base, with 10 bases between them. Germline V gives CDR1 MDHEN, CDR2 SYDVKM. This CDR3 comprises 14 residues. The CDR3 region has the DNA TGTGCCAGGCAGACAGAGTCTGGGGCCAACGTCCTGACTTTC. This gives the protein CARQTESGANVLTF.

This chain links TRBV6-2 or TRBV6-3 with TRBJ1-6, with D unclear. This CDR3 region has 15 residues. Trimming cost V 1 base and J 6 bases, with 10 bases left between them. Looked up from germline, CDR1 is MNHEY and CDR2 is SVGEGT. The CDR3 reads CASSYYGQANSPLHF. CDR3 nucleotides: TGTGCCAGCAGTTACTACGGGCAGGCTAATTCACCCCTCCACTTT.

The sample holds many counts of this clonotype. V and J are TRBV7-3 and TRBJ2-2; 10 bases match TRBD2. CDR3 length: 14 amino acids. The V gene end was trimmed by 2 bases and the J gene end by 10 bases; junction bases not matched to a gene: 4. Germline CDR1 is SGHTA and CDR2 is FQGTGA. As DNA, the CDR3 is TGTGCCAGCAGCTTAGGGCTAGCGGGAGCGGAGCTGTTTTTT. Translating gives CASSLGLAGAELFF.

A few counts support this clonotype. The CDR3 DNA sequence: TGTGCCAGCAGCTTACCCCCCCCCAGCAATGAGCAGTTCTTC. Translation: CASSLPPPSNEQFF. The chain is built from TRBV7-3 and TRBJ2-1; D gene unclear. The CDR3 totals 14 residues. CDR1 and CDR2 from the germline V gene are SGHTA and FQGTGA. Trimming took 2 bases from V and 6 from J, leaving 11 bases between them. Based on the CDR3 plus reference TRBV7-3 and TRBJ2-1, the full variable domain is GAGVSQTPSNKVTEKGKYVELRCDPISGHTALYWYRQSLGQGPEFLIYFQGTGAADDSGLPNDRFFAVRPEGSVSTLKIQRTERGDSAVYLCASSLPPPSNEQFFGPGTRLTVL.